This T cell receptor beta chain derives from a study of blood T cell repertoires in COVID-19. The wider study: Sample material is recorded as cDNA or gDNA derived from T cells, B-cell-depleted T cells, or PBMCs.

The ends lost 4 bases at V and 0 bases at J; junction bases unmatched: 10. The CDR3 loop spans 17 amino acids. Germline V gives CDR1 MDHEN, CDR2 SYDVKM. Profiling relied on immunoSEQ multiplex PCR, and the TCRdb table lists in-frame clones only, not all of them. The sample records about 200,000 clones, roughly 80% being singletons. The gene calls are TRBV28 and TRBJ2-3; 7 bases are shared with TRBD1. The sample comprised peripheral blood. This receptor was obtained from a woman aged 55-69 years with COVID-19, enrolled during active disease. CDR3 in DNA: TGTGCCAGCAGTTCCCACAGGGGCGGACGTAGCACAGATACGCAGTATTTT. Translated: CASSSHRGGRSTDTQYF.